What follows are 13 T cell receptor beta chains derived from one specimen sequenced in a study of OX40 agonist ivuxolimab in advanced cancers. Measured with immunoSEQ multiplex PCR; TCRdb has only the in-frame clones, and not every one. Here the sample spans around 23,000 clones, 77% being singletons. The material sequenced was CD4+ or CD8+ T cells sorted from blood, taken in a trial of the OX40 agonist ivuxolimab. The receptors were gathered from an adult with an advanced solid tumor such as melanoma, head and neck, liver or kidney cancer.

The chain combines TRBV7-2 with TRBJ2-7; D is perhaps TRBD1 (5 bases). V dropped 1 base and J dropped 1 base, with 14 bases sitting between them. Per germline, CDR1 SGHTA and CDR2 FQGNSA. The CDR3 is 16 amino acids. The CDR3 DNA sequence: TGTGCCAGCAGCTTAGTTAGCCAGGGTGGGTCCTACGAGCAGTACTTC. This codes for CASSLVSQGGSYEQYF.

This sequence joins TRBV6-6 and TRBJ2-7, with a weak D call TRBD1 (6 bases). The CDR3 consists of 14 residues. Trimming removed 5 bases at V and 0 bases at J, with 11 bases between. CDR1 and CDR2 (germline): MNHNY, SVGAGI (reference sequence). The CDR3 sequence: CASSGQRSSYEQYF. The CDR3 coding sequence is TGTGCCAGCAGTGGACAGAGGAGCTCCTACGAGCAGTACTTC.

V is TRBV20-1 and J is TRBJ1-1; D might be TRBD1 (5 bases). CDR1 and CDR2 from the germline V gene are DFQATT and SNEGSKA (reference sequence). The CDR3 consists of 8 residues. The CDR3 sequence is CSRAGTFF. The CDR3 nucleotides are TGCAGCAGGGCGGGGACTTTCTTT.

The chain joins TRBV13 to TRBJ2-4, with 9 bases aligning to TRBD2. The CDR3 sequence is 17 residues long. V shed 1 base, J shed 3 bases, and the junction held 7 bases outside the gene matches. CDR1 is PRHDT, CDR2 FYEKMQ, per germline (reference sequence). Here the CDR3 reads CASSLEGTSPRKNIQYF. CDR3 bases: TGTGCCAGCAGCTTAGAAGGGACTAGCCCCCGCAAAAACATTCAGTACTTC.

The table lists this clone with a count of one. The chain recombines TRBV27 with TRBJ2-1; D may be TRBD1 (5 bases). V was trimmed by 3 bases and J by 8 bases, leaving 14 bases between them. The germline V gene has CDR1 MNHEY and CDR2 SMNVEV (reference sequence). The CDR3 consists of 14 residues. CDR3 in DNA: TGTGCCAGCAGTTTCGGCAGGGCTATAGATGAGCAGTTCTTC. Translated: CASSFGRAIDEQFF.

V and J are TRBV7-2 and TRBJ2-5, with 7 bases lining up with TRBD2. CDR1 is SGHTA and CDR2 is FQGNSA in the germline V gene. The CDR3 length is 14 residues. V dropped 7 bases and J dropped 3; count of bases not matched to a gene: 8. The CDR3 region is CASMAGDYKETQYF. CDR3 in DNA: TGTGCCAGCATGGCCGGGGACTACAAAGAGACCCAGTACTTC.

The V gene is TRBV18, the J gene TRBJ2-2; 10 nucleotides match TRBD2. V gave up 3 bases and J gave up 6 bases; unmatched junction bases: 7. The CDR3 sequence is 16 residues long. CDR1 and CDR2 (germline): KGHSH, LQKENI. The CDR3 sequence: CASSPPIAGGPGELFF. CDR3 in DNA: TGTGCCAGCTCACCGCCGATAGCGGGAGGCCCCGGGGAGCTGTTTTTT.

The V and J genes are TRBV7-2 and TRBJ2-7, with a possible D match to TRBD2 (5 bases). V was trimmed by 2 bases and J by 5 bases, leaving 16 bases between them. Germline V gene sequence: CDR1 SGHTA, CDR2 FQGNSA. This CDR3 is built from 15 residues. The CDR3 region is CASSLRLTSPHEQYF. The CDR3 region has the DNA TGTGCCAGCAGCTTAAGGCTCACTAGTCCCCACGAGCAGTACTTC.

The chain has TRBV18 and TRBJ2-5; TRBD2 matches at 10 bases. V trimming: 0 bases; J trimming: 2 bases; junction bases outside the gene matches: 3. Germline V CDR1 and CDR2: KGHSH, LQKENI. The CDR3 has 16 residues. This CDR3 is CASSPPGLAKQETQYF. The CDR3 nucleotides read TGTGCCAGCTCACCACCGGGACTAGCGAAGCAAGAGACCCAGTACTTC.

J is TRBJ2-7 and V is TRBV4-3; D might be TRBD2 (5 bases). Deletions cut 2 bases from V and 2 bases from J, with 13 bases between. The germline V gene has CDR1 LGHNA and CDR2 YSLEER. There are 15 residues in the CDR3. DNA of the CDR3: TGCGCCAGCAGCCAACTACCGGGAAACGCCTACGAGCAGTACTTC. Its protein is CASSQLPGNAYEQYF.

The chain recombines TRBV15 with TRBJ2-7, with D perhaps TRBD1 (5 bases). The germline gives CDR1 LNHNV, CDR2 YYDKDF (reference sequence). Trimming took off 3 bases at V and 3 bases at J, with 9 bases between the two ends. This CDR3 comprises 13 residues. CDR3 DNA sequence: TGTGCCACCAGCAGGACAGTTTTCTACGAGCAGTACTTC. It translates to CATSRTVFYEQYF.

This chain links TRBV9 with TRBJ2-6; 10 bases match TRBD1. Germline V CDR1 and CDR2: SGDLS, YYNGEE. The CDR3 spans 16 residues. J gave up 3 bases and V 4 bases, and 4 bases lay outside the gene matches. The CDR3 coding sequence is TGTGCCAGCAGCCTGACAGGGGGCTATGGGGCCAACGTCCTGACTTTC. Its translation: CASSLTGGYGANVLTF.

This chain links TRBV5-8 with TRBJ2-6, with unresolved D. Germline V gene data show CDR1 as SGHTS and CDR2 as YDEGEE. The CDR3 is 14 residues long. V was shortened by 0 bases and J by 0 bases, with 1 base between the two germline ends. CDR3 sequence: CASSLGSGANVLTF. CDR3 nucleotide sequence: TGTGCCAGCAGCTTGGGCTCTGGGGCCAACGTCCTGACTTTC. The entire variable domain, with the rest obtained from reference TRBV5-8 and TRBJ2-6, is as follows: EAGVTQSPTHLIKTRGQQATLRCSPISGHTSVYWYQQALGLGLQFLLWYDEGEERNRGNFPPRFSGRQFPNYSSELNVNALELEDSALYLCASSLGSGANVLTFGAGSRLTVL.